This T cell receptor beta chain was recovered during a study of shared clonotypes between healthy human individuals. Donors were healthy HIV-negative adults without recently reported acute infections or vaccinations. Both subsets, CD45RA+ naive and CD45RA-negative memory, were split from the CD4+ cells. Germline CDR1 KGHSH, CDR2 LQKENI. CDR3 size: 18 residues. The V gene lost 2 bases and the J gene lost 3 bases, with 22 bases spanning the gap. Researchers ran the assay at a deep level. TCRdb keeps only in-frame clones here, not all; method: immunoSEQ multiplex PCR. The data contain fewer than 1.8 million clones, around 98.5% of them singletons.

Input material: naive CD4+ T cells sorted from blood. As for subset: CD45RA+ positively selected. V gene TRBV18 combines with J gene TRBJ1-1; no reliable D call. The TCR originated in a man aged 30 to 45 in good health. Written as DNA, the CDR3 is TGTGCCAGCTCACCATTCTCGAGTGCCGGGGAGAGTGACACTGAAGCTTTCTTT. Translating it yields CASSPFSSAGESDTEAFF.